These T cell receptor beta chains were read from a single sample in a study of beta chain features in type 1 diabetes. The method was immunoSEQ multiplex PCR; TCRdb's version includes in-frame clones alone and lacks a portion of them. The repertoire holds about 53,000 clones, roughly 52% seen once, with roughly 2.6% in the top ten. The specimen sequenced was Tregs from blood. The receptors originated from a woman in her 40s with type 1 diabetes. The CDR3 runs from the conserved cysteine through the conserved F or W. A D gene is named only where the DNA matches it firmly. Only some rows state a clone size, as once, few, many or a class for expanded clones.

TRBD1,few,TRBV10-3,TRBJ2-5,CAIRRGRGIRDSSETQYF,TGTGCCATCAGGAGAGGCCGGGGAATTCGGGACAGTTCCGAGACCCAGTACTTC
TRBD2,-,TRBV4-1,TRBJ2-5,CASSRDQRGKETQYF,TGCGCCAGCAGCCGAGATCAGCGGGGGAAAGAGACCCAGTACTTC
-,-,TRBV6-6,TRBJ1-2,CASSLTGSANYGYTF,TGTGCCAGCAGCCTGACAGGCTCAGCTAACTATGGCTACACCTTC
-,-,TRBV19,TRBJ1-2,CASSHPGGDGYTF,TGTGCCAGTAGTCACCCGGGGGGGGATGGCTACACCTTC
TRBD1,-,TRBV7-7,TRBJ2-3,CASSFGTGPTDTQYF,TGTGCTAGCAGCTTTGGGACAGGGCCCACAGATACGCAGTATTTT
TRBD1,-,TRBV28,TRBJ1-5,CATAGQGRGRSNQPQHF,TGTGCCACCGCGGGACAGGGGAGGGGAAGGAGCAATCAGCCCCAGCATTTT
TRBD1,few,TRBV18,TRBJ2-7,CASSPPSRGLSEQYF,TGTGCCAGCTCACCACCAAGCAGGGGGCTTTCGGAGCAGTACTTC
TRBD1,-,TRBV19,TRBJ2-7,CASSAAGTGGYEQYF,TGTGCCAGTAGTGCCGCCGGGACAGGGGGGTACGAGCAGTACTTC
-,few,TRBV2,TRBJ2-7,CASSGRLSEQYF,TGTGCCAGCAGTGGGAGACTCTCCGAGCAGTACTTC
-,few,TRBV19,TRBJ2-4,CASSNQALAKNIQYF,TGTGCCAGTAGTAACCAGGCATTAGCCAAAAACATTCAGTACTTC
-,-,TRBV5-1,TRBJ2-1,CASSLAGVNNEQFF,TGCGCCAGCAGCTTGGCGGGAGTAAACAATGAGCAGTTCTTC
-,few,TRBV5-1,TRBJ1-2,CASSEDRYYGYTF,TGCGCCAGCAGCGAGGACAGATACTATGGCTACACCTTC
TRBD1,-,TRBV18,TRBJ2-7,CASSTDRSEQYF,TGTGCCAGCTCAACGGACAGGTCCGAGCAGTACTTC
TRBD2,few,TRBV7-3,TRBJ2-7,CASSLVAGVDEQYF,TGTGCCAGCAGCTTAGTAGCGGGAGTCGACGAGCAGTACTTC
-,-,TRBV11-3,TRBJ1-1,CASSLGVGSGGTEAFF,TGTGCCAGCAGCTTAGGGGTTGGGAGTGGAGGCACTGAAGCTTTCTTT
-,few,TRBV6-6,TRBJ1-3,CASSYSANPRGNTIYF,TGTGCCAGCAGTTACTCGGCCAACCCGAGGGGAAACACCATATATTTT
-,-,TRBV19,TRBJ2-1,CASSTTGSNEQFF,TGTGCCAGTAGTACGACAGGATCCAATGAGCAGTTCTTC
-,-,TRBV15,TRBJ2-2,CATSRDGLNTGELFF,TGTGCCACCAGCAGGGACGGACTGAACACCGGGGAGCTGTTTTTT
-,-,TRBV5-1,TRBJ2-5,CASSLGRYVQETQYF,TGCGCCAGCAGCTTGGGGCGGTATGTCCAAGAGACCCAGTACTTC
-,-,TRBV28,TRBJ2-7,CASSVAIYEQYF,TGTGCCAGCAGTGTAGCGATTTACGAGCAGTACTTC
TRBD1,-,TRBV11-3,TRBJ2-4,CASSRGQGASIQYF,TGTGCCAGCAGCAGAGGACAGGGGGCTAGCATTCAGTACTTC
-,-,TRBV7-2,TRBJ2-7,CASSFGGVDEQYF,TGTGCCAGCAGCTTTGGAGGGGTTGACGAGCAGTACTTC
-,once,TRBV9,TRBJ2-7,CASSVGVLNYEQYF,TGTGCCAGCAGCGTCGGGGTCCTAAACTACGAGCAGTACTTC
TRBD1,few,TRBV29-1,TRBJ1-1,CSVVRQGRTEAFF,TGCAGCGTTGTCCGACAGGGGAGGACTGAAGCTTTCTTT
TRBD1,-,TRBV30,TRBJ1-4,CAWSGTGGTNEKLFF,TGTGCCTGGAGTGGGACAGGGGGCACAAATGAAAAACTGTTTTTT
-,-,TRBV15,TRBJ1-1,CATSREGGLGTEAFF,TGTGCCACCAGCAGAGAAGGGGGTCTGGGCACTGAAGCTTTCTTT
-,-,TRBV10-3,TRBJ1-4,CAISESARDNEKLFF,TGTGCCATCAGTGAGTCGGCTCGGGATAATGAAAAACTGTTTTTT
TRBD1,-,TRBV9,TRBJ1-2,CASSAATQGYNYGYTF,TGTGCCAGCAGCGCGGCCACACAGGGGTACAACTATGGCTACACCTTC
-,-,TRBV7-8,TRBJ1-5,CASSAYRAGSYSNQPQHF,TGTGCCAGCAGCGCCTACAGGGCAGGCTCCTATAGCAATCAGCCCCAGCATTTT
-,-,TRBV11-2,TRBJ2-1,CASSLEPYGGEQFF,TGTGCCAGCAGCTTAGAACCGTACGGGGGTGAGCAGTTCTTC
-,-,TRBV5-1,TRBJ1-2,CASSLVTGGYTF,TGCGCCAGCAGCTTGGTGACAGGAGGCTACACCTTC
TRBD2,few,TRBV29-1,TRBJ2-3,CSAPGLASRHDTQYF,TGCAGCGCCCCGGGACTAGCGTCCCGGCACGATACGCAGTATTTT
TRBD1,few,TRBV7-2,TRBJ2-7,CASSSPWQGAQEQYF,TGTGCCAGCAGCTCCCCCTGGCAGGGGGCTCAAGAGCAGTACTTC
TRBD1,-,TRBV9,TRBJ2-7,CASSVSGQQGYEQYF,TGTGCCAGCAGCGTGTCGGGACAGCAGGGCTACGAGCAGTACTTC
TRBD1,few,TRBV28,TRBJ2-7,CASSFPRGQSSYEQYF,TGTGCCAGCAGTTTCCCCAGGGGACAGTCCTCCTACGAGCAGTACTTC
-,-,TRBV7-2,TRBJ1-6,CASSLGRYNSPLHF,TGTGCCAGCAGCTTAGGCAGGTACAATTCACCCCTCCACTTT
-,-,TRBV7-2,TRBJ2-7,CASSFESHSYEQYF,TGTGCCAGCAGCTTCGAAAGCCACAGCTACGAGCAGTACTTC
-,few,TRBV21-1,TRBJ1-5,CASSKVGDCDYQPQHF,TGTGCCAGCAGCAAAGTAGGGGACTGTGACTATCAGCCCCAGCATTTT
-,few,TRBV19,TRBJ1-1,CASSMVSRTEAFF,TGTGCCAGTAGTATGGTGAGCCGCACTGAAGCTTTCTTT
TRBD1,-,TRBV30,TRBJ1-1,CAWSVTGGTEAFF,TGTGCCTGGAGTGTTACAGGGGGCACTGAAGCTTTCTTT
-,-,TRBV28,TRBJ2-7,CASSLQGTYEQYF,TGTGCCAGCAGTCTTCAGGGTACCTACGAGCAGTACTTC
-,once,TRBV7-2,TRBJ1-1,CASSFSMGGTEAFF,TGTGCCAGCAGCTTCTCCATGGGAGGCACTGAAGCTTTCTTT
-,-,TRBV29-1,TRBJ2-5,CSGSGPGLGFQYF,TGCAGCGGTTCCGGGCCGGGACTGGGATTCCAGTACTTC
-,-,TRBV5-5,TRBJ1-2,CASSAGNYGYTF,TGTGCCAGCAGCGCGGGTAACTATGGCTACACCTTC
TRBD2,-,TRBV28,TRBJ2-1,CASSLYGTSGNYNEQFF,TGTGCCAGCAGTTTATACGGGACTAGCGGGAACTACAATGAGCAGTTCTTC
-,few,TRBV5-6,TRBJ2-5,CASSLQGHGETQYF,TGTGCCAGCAGCTTACAGGGCCATGGGGAGACCCAGTACTTC
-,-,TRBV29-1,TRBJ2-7,CSVRLDPSYEQYF,TGCAGCGTCCGACTTGACCCTTCCTACGAGCAGTACTTC
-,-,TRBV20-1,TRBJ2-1,CSAILVNEQFF,TGCAGTGCTATCCTAGTCAATGAGCAGTTCTTC
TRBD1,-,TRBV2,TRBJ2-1,CASSWDRAGGNEQFF,TGTGCCAGCAGTTGGGACAGGGCCGGGGGCAATGAGCAGTTCTTC
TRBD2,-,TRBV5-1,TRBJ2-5,CASSPGLAGGPALETQYF,TGCGCCAGCAGCCCGGGACTAGCGGGAGGGCCGGCCCTAGAGACCCAGTACTTC
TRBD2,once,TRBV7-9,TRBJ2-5,CASSRGTSGTQETQYF,TGTGCCAGCAGCCGCGGGACTAGCGGAACCCAAGAGACCCAGTACTTC
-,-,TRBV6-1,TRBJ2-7,CATATVQGPYEQYF,TGTGCCACCGCCACGGTGCAGGGCCCCTACGAGCAGTACTTC
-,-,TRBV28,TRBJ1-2,CASKRQNFNYGYTF,TGTGCCAGCAAGAGACAGAATTTCAACTATGGCTACACCTTC